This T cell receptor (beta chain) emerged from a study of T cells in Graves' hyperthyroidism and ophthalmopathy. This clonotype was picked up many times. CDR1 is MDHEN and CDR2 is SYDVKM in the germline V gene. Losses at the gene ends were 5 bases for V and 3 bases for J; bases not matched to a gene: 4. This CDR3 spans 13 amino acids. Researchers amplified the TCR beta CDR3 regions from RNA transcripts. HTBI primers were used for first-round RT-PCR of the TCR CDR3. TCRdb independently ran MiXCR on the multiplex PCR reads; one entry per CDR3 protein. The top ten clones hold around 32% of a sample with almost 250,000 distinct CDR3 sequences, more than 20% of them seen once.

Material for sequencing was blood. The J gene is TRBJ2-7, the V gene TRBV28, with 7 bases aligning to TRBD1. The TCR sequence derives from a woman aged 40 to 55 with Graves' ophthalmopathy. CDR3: CASSPGQIYEQYF. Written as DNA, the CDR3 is TGTGCCAGCAGTCCGGGACAGATCTACGAGCAGTACTTC.